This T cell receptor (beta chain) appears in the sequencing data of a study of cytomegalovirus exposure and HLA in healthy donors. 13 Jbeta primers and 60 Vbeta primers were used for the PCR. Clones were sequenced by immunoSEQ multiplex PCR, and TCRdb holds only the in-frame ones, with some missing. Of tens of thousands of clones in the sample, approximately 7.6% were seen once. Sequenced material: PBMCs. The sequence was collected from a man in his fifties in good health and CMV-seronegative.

CDR3 sequence: CASSRQGEKTQYF. The CDR3 nucleotides read TGCGCCAGCAGTAGGCAGGGGGAAAAGACCCAGTACTTC. The V gene is TRBV10-1, the J gene TRBJ2-5; 7 positions agree with TRBD1. The germline V gene encodes CDR1 WNHNN and CDR2 SYGVQD (reference sequence). The CDR3 extends over 13 amino acids. With V trimmed by 5 bases and J by 6 bases, 6 bases remained unmatched.